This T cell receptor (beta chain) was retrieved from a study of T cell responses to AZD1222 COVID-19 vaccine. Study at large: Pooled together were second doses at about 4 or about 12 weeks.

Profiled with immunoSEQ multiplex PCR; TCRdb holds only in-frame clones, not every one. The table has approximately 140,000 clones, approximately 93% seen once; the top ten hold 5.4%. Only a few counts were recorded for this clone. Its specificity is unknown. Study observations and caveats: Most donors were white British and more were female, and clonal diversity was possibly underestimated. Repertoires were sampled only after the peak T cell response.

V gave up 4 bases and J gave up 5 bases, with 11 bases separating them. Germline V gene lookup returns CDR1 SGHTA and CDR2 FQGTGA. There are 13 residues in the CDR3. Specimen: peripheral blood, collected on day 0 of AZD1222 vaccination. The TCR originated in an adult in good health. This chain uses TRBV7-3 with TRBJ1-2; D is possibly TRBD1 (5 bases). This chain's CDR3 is CASSSFGGYGYTF. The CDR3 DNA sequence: TGTGCCAGCAGCTCTTTCGGGGGTTATGGCTACACCTTC.